This paragraph reports one T cell receptor (beta chain). This clonotype was found a few times. The clone's antigen remains unknown. Per-base qualities were not stored, and no clone one base away is much larger. The sample's treatment or condition label, in plain terms: in vitro stimulation with specific CMV peptide epitopes to enrich CMV-specific T cells. Spanning cysteine to phenylalanine, the CDR3 consists of 13 amino acids. CDR3 DNA is the only sequence kept; it has 39 bases, read in frame from the first base. V gives up 2 bases and J gives up 3 bases, and the segment between their germline ends measures 7 bases. The germline V gene sets CDR1 to MGHDK and CDR2 to SYGVNS. This sample is part of a study of T cell repertoires in cytomegalovirus infection (dated by TCRdb to between 2019 and 2020). Background on the whole study: Peptide stimulations targeted recently identified HLA-C-restricted CMV epitopes, whose presentation resists viral immunomodulation, together with well-studied HLA-B-restricted epitopes. The HLA type of each donor mattered for the analysis, because public TCR beta signatures pointed to carriage of CMV infection along with the matching HLA type. General study outcomes and caveats: The ex vivo response was dominated by HLA-C-restricted CMV-specific TCR beta clonotypes, which also provided the single most frequent clonotype in two of eight donors. Cumulative frequency of public TCR beta family members discriminated carriers of CMV infection plus the relevant HLA type in this cohort and an independent approximately 370-donor cohort.

The data were produced on an Illumina HiSeq 1500. TCRdb trimmed the raw reads at Q25, called clones with MiXCR and kept productive beta chains. Rows are combined by CDR3 protein, so each entry shows the most common genes and DNA. In this sample the table shows about 900,000 distinct CDR3 sequences, more than 25% of which occur a single time. The ten largest clonotypes hold roughly 13% of the sample. The input for sequencing was cultured CD8+ T cells from PBMCs, taken from culture after CMV antigen stimulation. The chain is assembled from TRBV25-1 and TRBJ1-1; no D gene can be assigned with confidence. This sequence originates from a human donor in good health (CMV status not recorded). Some clones in this sample may be carry-over from other donors' samples. The DNA sequence is TGTGCCAGCAGTGAAGGGTGGCACACTGAAGCTTTCTTT. This sequence encodes CASSEGWHTEAFF.